This T cell receptor beta chain was identified during a study of T-cell reconstitution after alpha-beta-depleted transplantation in children (dated by TCRdb to 2015 to 2016). About the investigation overall: T-cell immune reconstitution after TCRalphabeta/CD19-depleted allogeneic hematopoietic cell transplantation in children was quantitatively tracked in the study by means of TCR repertoire profiling.

This clonotype was detected only a few times. The clone's antigen remains unknown. No base qualities exist here, and no much larger clone lies one base off it. Its CDR3 holds 15 amino acids, cysteine through phenylalanine. Of the read, only the CDR3 DNA is kept; its 45 bases are in frame from base 1. Trimming removed 2 bases from V and 1 base from J, leaving 12 bases between the germline ends. Via the germline V gene, CDR1 is SGHRS and CDR2 YFSETQ. Receptor libraries were prepared by PCR. Sequencing was carried out with an Illumina HiSeq 2500. TCR libraries were prepared with molecular barcoding, using unique molecular identifiers to normalize TCRbeta repertoire quantification. TCRdb's own reprocessing of the public reads used fastp at Q25 and MiXCR and kept productive beta chains. All rows with the same CDR3 protein become a single entry with the most common DNA and genes. Here the sample has hundreds of thousands of distinct CDR3 sequences; about 16% occur a single time. Around 3.3% of the sample lies in the top ten.

Sequenced material: PBMCs from the stem cell graft donor, taken from the stem cell graft. The receptor's source is a human donor who donated a stem cell graft to a child with acute lymphoblastic leukemia. This chain joins TRBV5-1 to TRBJ1-2; the D gene cannot be named for sure. The bases read TGCGCCAGCAGCTTAATCGCAGCTTTTAACTATGGCTACACCTTC. It encodes CASSLIAAFNYGYTF. The CDR3 plus the reference TRBV5-1 and TRBJ1-2 genes for the other parts give the full variable domain: KAGVTQTPRYLIKTRGQQVTLSCSPISGHRSVSWYQQTPGQGLQFLFEYFSETQRNKGNFPGRFSGRQFSNSRSEMNVSTLELGDSALYLCASSLIAAFNYGYTFGSGTRLTVV.